The rows below give T cell receptor beta chains drawn from one sample of a study of T-cell memory formation after mild COVID-19. A single record per CDR3 protein comes from TCRdb applying MiXCR to the 5' RACE reads. The data contain some 290,000 distinct CDR3 sequences, 16% of them singletons. The specimen sequenced was PBMCs or a T cell subset sorted from them (not recorded which). Receptors were obtained from a man younger than 30 who had mild COVID-19 (a few samples of this study predate the infection). Cell type and time point are not known. CDR3s include the opening cysteine and the closing phenylalanine or tryptophan. D genes are given only for firm matches. Not every row has a clone size; where given, it reads once, few, many or a size class.

V	J	D	size	DNA	CDR3
TRBV7-9	TRBJ2-7	-	few	TGTGCCAGCAGCGTAGGCATCGGCAGCTACGAGCAGTACTTC	CASSVGIGSYEQYF
TRBV12-3/TRBV12-4	TRBJ2-1	-	many	TGTGCCAGCGCTACAATGGCAAATGAGCAGTTCTTC	CASATMANEQFF
TRBV6-2/TRBV6-3	TRBJ2-3	TRBD2	-	TGTGCCAGCAGTAGCTGGAGCGGGGGAGGAATAGATACGCAGTATTTT	CASSSWSGGGIDTQYF
TRBV12-5	TRBJ2-5	-	many	TGTGCTAGTGGTTCCCGACCCCTGGAAGAGACCCAGTACTTC	CASGSRPLEETQYF
TRBV3-1	TRBJ1-1	-	many	TGTGCCAGCAGCCAAGACGGGGCGGCTGAGGCTTTCTTT	CASSQDGAAEAFF
TRBV27	TRBJ2-5	-	few	TGTGCCAGCAGTTTCAGTAGGTTGGAGACCCAGTACTTC	CASSFSRLETQYF
TRBV7-2	TRBJ2-1	-	many	TGTGCCAGCAGCTTATACGGTGAGCAGTTCTTC	CASSLYGEQFF
TRBV6-5	TRBJ2-7	TRBD1	many	TGTGCCAGCAGTTACATGGGACAGGATCACTACGAGCAGTACTTC	CASSYMGQDHYEQYF
TRBV7-9	TRBJ2-1	-	few	TGTGCCAGCAGGCAGGCTGAATACAATGAGCAGTTCTTC	CASRQAEYNEQFF
TRBV30	TRBJ1-1	-	-	TGTGCCTGCTTCCGGGGGCCCACTGAAGCTTTCTTT	CACFRGPTEAFF
TRBV20-1	TRBJ2-7	-	-	TGCAGTGCTAGAGCTAGTCAGTATGGCGAGCAGTACTTC	CSARASQYGEQYF
TRBV4-1	TRBJ2-2	-	few	TGCGCCAGCAGCGATCGCATAGGGGCGGGCATCGGGGAGCTGTTTTTT	CASSDRIGAGIGELFF
TRBV10-3	TRBJ2-1	TRBD1	-	TGTGCCATCAAGCCCCACAGGGGAGTCTTCAATGAGCAGTTCTTC	CAIKPHRGVFNEQFF
TRBV20-1	TRBJ1-1	-	-	TGCAGTGCTCTTGCCTCAGGGAATTTTTTGTGGGCTGAAGCTTTCTTT	CSALASGNFLWAEAFF
TRBV4-1	TRBJ2-1	-	-	TGCGCCAGCAGCCAAGTGGGTGGGGATGAGCAGTTCTTC	CASSQVGGDEQFF
TRBV6-6	TRBJ1-4	-	few	TGTGCCAGCAGCCCCCTGGAAAAACTGTTTTTT	CASSPLEKLFF
TRBV6-5	TRBJ2-4	-	-	TGTGCCAGCAGTTACGCGGACTTGGACAAAAACATTCAGTACTTC	CASSYADLDKNIQYF
TRBV5-1	TRBJ1-4	-	few	TGCGCCAGCAGCATTGGAGGGGCCGGTAATGAAAAACTGTTTTTT	CASSIGGAGNEKLFF
TRBV27	TRBJ2-1	TRBD2	many	TGTGCCAGCACGTTAGCGGGGGCCTACAATGAGCAGTTCTTC	CASTLAGAYNEQFF
TRBV20-1	TRBJ2-5	TRBD2	-	TGCAGTGCTAGCGGGGGGGGTGAGACCCAGTACTTC	CSASGGGETQYF
TRBV19	TRBJ2-1	TRBD2	many	TGTGCCAGTAGTAAGACTAGCGGCTCCTACAATGAGCAGTTCTTC	CASSKTSGSYNEQFF
TRBV18	TRBJ2-7	-	-	TGTGCCAGCTCACCAGAGGGGTACGAGCAGTACTTC	CASSPEGYEQYF
TRBV7-9	TRBJ1-2	-	few	TGTGCCAGCAGCACGGGGGGGGCGCAGCTCTATGGCTACACCTTC	CASSTGGAQLYGYTF
TRBV5-1	TRBJ2-7	-	many	TGCGCCAGCAGCTTGTCACGTTCGTACGAGCAGTACTTC	CASSLSRSYEQYF
TRBV12-3/TRBV12-4	TRBJ1-5	-	-	TGTGCCAGCAGCCCTCCCGGGGCCAATCAGCCCCAGCATTTT	CASSPPGANQPQHF
TRBV5-1	TRBJ2-3	-	-	TGCGCCAGCAGCTTGGGTCGTACGTTGGCAGATACGCAGTATTTT	CASSLGRTLADTQYF
TRBV4-1	TRBJ2-2	TRBD1	-	TGCGCCAGCAGACAGGGGGTGAACACCGGGGAGCTGTTTTTT	CASRQGVNTGELFF
TRBV6-2/TRBV6-3	TRBJ2-3	TRBD2	-	TGTGCCAGCAGTTGGAGGACTAGCGGGGCAGATACGCAGTATTTT	CASSWRTSGADTQYF
TRBV7-2	TRBJ1-1	TRBD1	few	TGTGCCAGCAGCTTAGAGGTTTGGGAGGGGGCGGAAGCTTTCTTT	CASSLEVWEGAEAFF
TRBV5-1	TRBJ2-5	-	-	TGCGCCAGCAGCCCAGGGGGGTCGGATCAAGAGACCCAGTACTTC	CASSPGGSDQETQYF
TRBV7-7	TRBJ2-1	TRBD2	many	TGTGCTAGCAGCCCCTCTCCCGGGGGGGGCAATGAGCAGTTCTTC	CASSPSPGGGNEQFF
TRBV4-1	TRBJ1-1	-	few	TGCGCCAGCAGCCAAGATGGTAGTCGGGGTGGCACTGAAGCTTTCTTT	CASSQDGSRGGTEAFF
TRBV12-3/TRBV12-4	TRBJ1-5	-	few	TGTGCCAGCAGTTTGATGGGAAGCAATCAGCCCCAGCATTTT	CASSLMGSNQPQHF
TRBV5-5	TRBJ2-1	TRBD1	-	TGTGCCAGCAGCTCCCAAGGACAGGAGAACAATGAGCAGTTCTTC	CASSSQGQENNEQFF
TRBV4-2	TRBJ2-3	-	-	TGTGCCAGCAGCCAAGATAGAAGGGCAGATACGCAGTATTTT	CASSQDRRADTQYF
TRBV6-2/TRBV6-3	TRBJ1-1	-	-	TGTGCCAGCAGCAGCCTTCACCGAGGCCCTGAAGCTTTCTTT	CASSSLHRGPEAFF
TRBV2	TRBJ1-5	TRBD1	-	TGTGCCAGCAGCGAGGGGACAGGGACTCAGCCCCAGCATTTT	CASSEGTGTQPQHF
TRBV7-9	TRBJ2-1	TRBD2	-	TGTGCCAGCAGCCCTAGCGGAGACCACAATGAGCAGTTCTTC	CASSPSGDHNEQFF
TRBV6-5	TRBJ1-2	TRBD1	-	TGTGCCAGCAGTTACGGGACCCGACAGGGGAACTATGGCTACACCTTC	CASSYGTRQGNYGYTF
TRBV7-2	TRBJ2-1	-	few	TGTGCCAGCAGCGAATCCCGTTGGAGTGGGAATGAGCAGTTCTTC	CASSESRWSGNEQFF
TRBV5-5	TRBJ1-3	-	-	TGTGCCAGCAGCCCAGAAAGGACTGACCCTGGAAACACCATATATTTT	CASSPERTDPGNTIYF
TRBV5-1	TRBJ1-6	TRBD1	-	TGCGCCAGCAGCTTGGGGGAGACAGGGGTTGATAATTCACCCCTCCACTTT	CASSLGETGVDNSPLHF
TRBV5-1	TRBJ2-3	-	-	TGCGCCAGCAGCTTGTTCGGGGCAGATACGCAGTATTTT	CASSLFGADTQYF
TRBV12-3/TRBV12-4	TRBJ2-1	TRBD1	many	TGTGCCAGCAGCCATGGGACAGGGCCTGAGCAGTTCTTC	CASSHGTGPEQFF
TRBV7-2	TRBJ2-4	-	few	TGTGCCAGCAGCTTAATGGGGGCAAACATTCAGTACTTC	CASSLMGANIQYF
TRBV24-1	TRBJ1-5	-	-	TGTGCCACCAGTGATGTTGATCAGCCCCAGCATTTT	CATSDVDQPQHF
TRBV6-1	TRBJ1-2	-	-	TGTGCCAGCAGTGAATTGGGCAGGGACGGCTACACCTTC	CASSELGRDGYTF
TRBV20-1	TRBJ2-3	-	-	TGCAGTGCTAGGGTGGGTTCACCAGATACGCAGTATTTT	CSARVGSPDTQYF
TRBV7-9	TRBJ2-3	-	-	TGTGCCAGCACCCAAGCGAACATTGGCACAGATACGCAGTATTTT	CASTQANIGTDTQYF
TRBV5-4	TRBJ2-5	-	-	TGTGCCAGCAGCTTGGTAGCAGCTGAGACCCAGTACTTC	CASSLVAAETQYF
TRBV20-1	TRBJ2-1	TRBD1	-	TGCAGTGCTCCGAAAGATTGGACAGGCTACAATGAGCAGTTCTTC	CSAPKDWTGYNEQFF